This T cell receptor (beta chain) was recovered during a study of identical twins. Study-wide findings and caveats: For out-of-frame beta sequences, excess twin sharing was weaker.

This clonotype was counted many times. Its antigen is not identified. TCRdb itself ran the 5' RACE reads through MiXCR, one entry per CDR3 protein. Altogether roughly 750,000 distinct CDR3 sequences are present, approximately 22% being singletons, with the ten largest covering roughly 4%. The CDR3 extends over 17 amino acids. V was clipped by 6 bases and J by 1 base; unmatched bases: 6. The same sample was also used in a study of T cells expressing NK-cell markers. According to that study: There were seven HCMV-seropositive donors and one seronegative donor among the eight sequenced. The leading position in the CD3+CD56-NKG2C+ fraction of several donors also went to these clonotypes. Whether expanded NKG2C-expressing T cell clones recognize HCMV is unknown.

The chain has TRBV12-3 or TRBV12-4 and TRBJ2-2; 12 positions agree with TRBD2. This TCR was sampled from a young woman in good health. Sample: PBMCs. CDR3 DNA sequence: TGTGCCAGCAGCAAAGGGACTAGCGGGCAGAACACCGGGGAGCTGTTTTTT. It is translated as CASSKGTSGQNTGELFF.